This T cell receptor (beta chain) was sequenced in a study of cytomegalovirus exposure and HLA in healthy donors. Study conclusions and caveats: It was reported that TCR beta sequences correctly inferred the HLA-A and HLA-B alleles for most subjects. Presence/absence analyses assumed roughly uniform sequencing depth across donors.

A multiplex PCR was run with 60 Vbeta primers and 13 Jbeta primers. Using immunoSEQ multiplex PCR, the repertoire was profiled, and TCRdb retains in-frame clones only, with some absent. The data hold 150,000 to 200,000 clones, with less than 90% observed a single time. The CDR3 contains 14 residues. CDR1 SGHNT and CDR2 YYREEE come from the germline V gene (reference sequence). Germline trimming cut 2 bases from V and 6 bases from J; bases unmatched to any gene: 5. This clone occurred a few times. Its target is unknown. The material sequenced was PBMCs. This clonotype was sampled from a man aged 45-65 years in good health and CMV-seropositive. This chain connects TRBV5-4 to TRBJ2-3, with 8 bases that match TRBD2. Written as DNA, the CDR3 is TGTGCCAGCAGCTTTGGACTAGCTCGGGATACGCAGTATTTT. Translating it yields CASSFGLARDTQYF.